The T cell receptor beta chain described here comes from a study of T cell clonality in common variable immunodeficiency. Most patients and controls had Caucasian heritage. Donors gave about 5 to 8.5 ml heparinized peripheral whole blood. Germline V gives CDR1 SGHRS, CDR2 YFSETQ. V gave up 4 bases and J gave up 2 bases, with 15 bases separating them. This CDR3 region has 15 residues. CVID and control samples used equivalent genomic DNA input. Repertoires were generated with immunoSEQ multiplex PCR, while TCRdb's copy carries only in-frame clones and drops some. In total the sample includes about 52,000 clones, none of them seen once. This clone came up many times. The CDR3 is cut off 3 residues early in the read; its end comes from the germline J gene.

The receptor was derived from a person aged 18-70 years in good health. Sequenced sample: peripheral blood mononuclear cells. The chain links TRBV5-1 to TRBJ2-5, with D possibly TRBD2 on 5 matching bases. The part of the CDR3 DNA that was read is TGCGCCAGCAGCAACCATCCGGGGAAGCAAGAGACC. Translating gives CASSNHPGKQET. From start to end, the CDR3 is CASSNHPGKQETQYF.